The sequence of this T cell receptor beta chain was determined in a study of cytomegalovirus exposure and HLA in healthy donors. The wider study: As released early, the data held 80 million to 90 million unique TCRs from HLA-typed donors. Regarding the study as a whole: Researchers reported in a later analysis that a missense DCLRE1C variant was tied to TCR beta V- and J-gene trimming. Reportedly, cytomegalovirus status was diagnosed with high sensitivity and specificity.

Concerning this clone itself: Its antigen is currently unknown.

Per germline, CDR1 ENHRY and CDR2 SYGVKD. V was cut by 2 bases and J by 1 base, with 8 bases left in between. This CDR3 has 14 amino acids. PCR involved 60 Vbeta and 13 Jbeta primers. This table comes from immunoSEQ multiplex PCR, and its TCRdb copy is limited to in-frame clones, with some not included. The sample carries approximately 220,000 clones, over 65% recorded once. The sample taken for sequencing was PBMCs. The TCR comes from a man aged 18 to 30 in good health and CMV-seronegative. The chain combines TRBV10-3 with TRBJ1-2; D call uncertain. The CDR3 DNA reads TGTGCCATCAGTGAGAAACAAGATAACTATGGCTACACCTTC. Its translation is CAISEKQDNYGYTF.